What follows are 17 T cell receptor beta chains derived from one specimen sequenced in a study of T cells in Graves' hyperthyroidism and ophthalmopathy. Amplification yielded TCR beta CDR3 regions, with RNA transcripts as the source. During a first-round RT-PCR of the TCR CDR3, the HTBI primer set was used. In TCRdb, the multiplex PCR reads were re-called with MiXCR into one record per CDR3 protein. The sample carries some 740,000 distinct CDR3 sequences, 14% recorded once. The sample was blood. All receptors come from a woman between 18 and 30 years old with Graves' hyperthyroidism.

This clonotype was picked up a small number of times. V gene TRBV9 combines with J gene TRBJ2-3, with D possibly TRBD2 on 6 matching bases. This CDR3 is built from 13 residues. CDR1 SGDLS and CDR2 YYNGEE come from the germline V gene. V dropped 2 bases and J dropped 6 bases, with 10 bases sitting between them. The CDR3 coding sequence is TGTGCCAGCAGCGTTGGTAGCGGCGATACGCAGTATTTT. As protein: CASSVGSGDTQYF.

This clonotype was picked up many times. The DNA for the CDR3 is TGTGCCAGCAGCTTAGGCCAGGGAGATACGCAGTATTTT. It yields the protein CASSLGQGDTQYF. The chain recombines TRBV13 with TRBJ2-3, with D tentatively TRBD1 (5 bases). V was trimmed by 0 bases and J by 5 bases, leaving 6 bases between them. Germline values: CDR1 PRHDT, CDR2 FYEKMQ (reference sequence). The length of the CDR3 is 13 residues.

The chain has TRBV7-9 and TRBJ2-7; 7 nucleotides agree with TRBD1. V gave up 4 bases and J gave up 4 bases; unmatched junction bases: 13. The CDR3 length is 16 residues. From germline, CDR1 is SEHNR and CDR2 FQNEAQ (reference sequence). The CDR3 nucleotides are TGTGCCAGCAGCTCGACAGGGCGGCTTAATCGGTACGAGCAGTACTTC. It yields the protein CASSSTGRLNRYEQYF.

The chain carries TRBV7-2 and TRBJ2-3; the match to TRBD2 covers 10 bases. There are 16 residues in the CDR3. Per germline, CDR1 SGHTA and CDR2 FQGNSA. Unmatched junction bases numbered 5, after V lost 3 bases and J lost 2 bases. In DNA, the CDR3 is TGTGCCAGCAGCTTCCCGACTAGCGGGTACACAGATACGCAGTATTTT. Encoded protein: CASSFPTSGYTDTQYF.

There are many counts of this clonotype. The CDR3 protein is CASSFTSDEQYF. The CDR3 bases are TGTGCCAGCAGCTTCACTAGCGACGAGCAGTACTTC. V is TRBV7-9 and J is TRBJ2-7; 7 nucleotides align to TRBD2. The CDR3 has 12 residues. The V gene's germline CDR1 is SEHNR and CDR2 FQNEAQ (reference sequence). The V segment lost 3 bases and the J segment 5 bases; nucleotides outside the gene matches: 1. Full variable domain (missing parts from reference TRBV7-9 and TRBJ2-7): DTGVSQNPRHKITKRGQNVTFRCDPISEHNRLYWYRQTLGQGPEFLTYFQNEAQLEKSRLLSDRFSAERPKGSFSTLEIQRTEQGDSAMYLCASSFTSDEQYFGPGTRLTVT.

This clonotype was seen only a few times. The V call is TRBV6-1, the J call TRBJ1-1, with 7 bases aligning to TRBD1. CDR1 is MNHNS, CDR2 SASEGT, per germline. This CDR3 has 16 residues. With V trimmed by 2 bases and J by 1 base, 7 bases remained unmatched. The CDR3 DNA reads TGTGCCAGCAGTGAACGGCCGGCAGGGGGGAACACTGAAGCTTTCTTT. Translation gives CASSERPAGGNTEAFF.

This clonotype came up once. The chain is built from TRBV24-1 and TRBJ2-5, with D tentatively TRBD1 (7 bases). Germline CDR1 KGHDR, CDR2 SFDVKD. The CDR3 has 15 residues. V was pared by 3 bases and J by 4 bases, with 14 bases between. The CDR3 nucleotides are TGTGCCACCAGTGATCTTCTTCAGGGGGGAGAGACCCAGTACTTC. Translating gives CATSDLLQGGETQYF.

The chain recombines TRBV29-1 with TRBJ2-1; 7 bases match TRBD2. J gave up 5 bases and V 4 bases, and 14 bases lay outside the gene matches. Germline lookup yields CDR1 SQVTM and CDR2 ANQGSEA. The CDR3 extends over 16 amino acids. CDR3: CSVVLAGEPRNNEQFF. CDR3 sequence (DNA): TGCAGCGTTGTCCTGGCGGGAGAGCCCCGTAACAATGAGCAGTTCTTC.

This clonotype showed up many times. The V and J genes are TRBV6-1 and TRBJ1-1, with D unresolved. Trimming removed 6 bases at V and 1 base at J, with 18 bases between. The CDR3 runs 16 residues. Germline V gives CDR1 MNHNS, CDR2 SASEGT. The CDR3 DNA reads as TGTGCCAGCAGCCCCTTTGCCAAACGGGGGAACACTGAAGCTTTCTTT. Protein: CASSPFAKRGNTEAFF.

This clonotype has a count of ten or more. The genes are TRBV28 and TRBJ2-3; 7 nucleotides line up with TRBD2. The CDR3 is 20 residues long. J lost 3 bases, V lost 2 bases, and 20 bases had no gene match. In germline, CDR1 is MDHEN, CDR2 SYDVKM. The CDR3 sequence is CASSLRRGLPSTPKTDTQYF. The CDR3 DNA is TGTGCCAGCAGTTTACGGAGGGGACTACCGTCTACCCCGAAAACAGATACGCAGTATTTT. Looking up the rest from reference TRBV28 and TRBJ2-3 gives the full variable domain: DVKVTQSSRYLVKRTGEKVFLECVQDMDHENMFWYRQDPGLGLRLIYFSYDVKMKEKGDIPEGYSVSREKKERFSLILESASTNQTSMYLCASSLRRGLPSTPKTDTQYFGPGTRLTVL.

This chain joins TRBV5-6 and TRBJ2-7, with 14 bases aligning to TRBD2. Matching the DNA end better, TRBJ2-1 makes the J call doubtful. The germline V gene has CDR1 SGHDT and CDR2 YYEEEE. CDR3 length: 15 residues. CDR3 DNA: TGTGCCAGCGGGGGGACTAGCGGGAGTCCCTACGAGCAGTTCTTC. Protein: CASGGTSGSPYEQFF.

The rearrangement links TRBV24-1 to TRBJ1-2; no clear D gene. This CDR3 comprises 14 residues. The V gene lost 1 base and the J gene lost 7 bases, with 12 bases spanning the gap. Germline-derived CDR1 and CDR2 are KGHDR and SFDVKD. CDR3 amino acids: CATSDFGGGSGYTF. The CDR3 DNA follows: TGTGCCACCAGTGATTTCGGTGGAGGTTCTGGCTACACCTTC.

This clonotype appeared many times. In DNA form, the CDR3 reads TGTGCCAGCAGTTTGGGCAGGAGGGGCAATCAGCCCCAGCATTTT. Amino acid sequence: CASSLGRRGNQPQHF. V and J are TRBV12-3 or TRBV12-4 and TRBJ1-5; D is undetermined. V was shortened by 3 bases and J by 2 bases, with 11 bases between the two germline ends. The CDR3 extends over 15 amino acids.

This clonotype was seen ten or more times. J is TRBJ2-5 and V is TRBV11-2; 12 bases agree with TRBD2. The CDR3 extends over 16 amino acids. Germline lookup yields CDR1 SGHAT and CDR2 FQNNGV. J lost 4 bases, V lost 8 bases, and 11 bases had no gene match. CDR3 DNA sequence: TGTGCCAGCCAAGGACTAGCGGGATCACGACGAGAGACCCAGTACTTC. Protein product: CASQGLAGSRRETQYF.

The chain carries TRBV30 and TRBJ2-2, with D perhaps TRBD2 (7 bases). The V gene lost 4 bases and the J gene lost 7 bases, with 16 bases spanning the gap. This CDR3 contains 14 residues. Looked up from germline, CDR1 is GTSNPN and CDR2 is SVGIG (reference sequence). The CDR3 nucleotides read TGTGCCTGGAACGAGGGAGGGGGGATCGGGGAGCTGTTTTTT. This encodes CAWNEGGGIGELFF.

This clonotype was detected only a few times. The V and J genes are TRBV27 and TRBJ2-1, with 8 nucleotides matching TRBD2. CDR3 size: 15 residues. J lost 1 base, V lost 4 bases, and 3 bases had no gene match. In germline, CDR1 is MNHEY, CDR2 SMNVEV (reference sequence). The CDR3 loop is CASSYGRESYNEQFF. The CDR3 nucleotides are TGTGCCAGCAGTTACGGGAGGGAGTCCTACAATGAGCAGTTCTTC.

This clonotype has ten or more counts. V and J are TRBV11-2 and TRBJ2-7; D ambiguous. The V gene's germline CDR1 is SGHAT and CDR2 FQNNGV. The ends were cut back, 5 bases at V and 5 bases at J, with 13 bases in the middle. This CDR3 has 13 residues. The CDR3 sequence is CASSPLRRNEQYF. DNA for the CDR3: TGTGCCAGCAGCCCCCTAAGGCGGAACGAGCAGTACTTC.